This T cell receptor beta chain was identified in a study of blood T cell repertoires in COVID-19. About the research overall: The United States, Italy and Spain were the sources of the acute and convalescent COVID-19 samples. PBMCs, B-cell-depleted T cells, or T cells provided the cDNA or gDNA that made up the material.

Original data processing: How many nucleated cells were present was estimated from reference gene primer amplification. Sequenced by immunoSEQ multiplex PCR; TCRdb stores in-frame clones only, minus some. D and trimming come from the DNA, and the V and J calls and clone size come from that table. Of about 70,000 clones listed, about 76% are singletons. Germline V CDR1 and CDR2: SEHNR, FQNEAQ (reference sequence). V shed 2 bases, J shed 5 bases, and the junction held 5 bases outside the gene matches. CDR3 length equals 14 residues. V usage is TRBV7-9 and J usage is TRBJ1-2; TRBD1 matches at 7 bases. The TCR sequence derives from an elderly woman with active or convalescent COVID-19. The sample consisted of peripheral blood. The CDR3: CASSLIGTAYGYTF. The CDR3 DNA is TGTGCCAGCAGCTTAATCGGGACAGCTTATGGCTACACCTTC. The full variable domain, its missing parts supplied by reference TRBV7-9 and TRBJ1-2, is DTGVSQNPRHKITKRGQNVTFRCDPISEHNRLYWYRQTLGQGPEFLTYFQNEAQLEKSRLLSDRFSAERPKGSFSTLEIQRTEQGDSAMYLCASSLIGTAYGYTFGSGTRLTVV.